The text below deals with one TCR beta chain. This clone was observed a single time. What antigen it recognizes has not been identified. No quality values exist for individual bases; no much larger clone is one base distant. These data originate in a study of shared clonotypes between healthy human individuals (dated by TCRdb to 2018 to 2020). Study-wide context: The cohort included a few men and two women between 18 and 49 years of age. For each donor, three plates each were used for CD4 naive and CD4 memory, two plates were used for CD8 naive, and one plate was used for CD8 memory. To estimate repertoire size and how much clonotypes are shared between individuals, the study performed deep sequencing of blood TCR repertoires from five healthy adults. Libraries were prepared and TCR repertoires were sequenced by different laboratories using diverse techniques, in order to increase sequencing depth and limit assay-specific biases. Leukapheresis yielded between about 0.94 and 9.5 billion PBMCs per donor.

The donors were healthy, HIV-negative adults who had no recently reported acute infections or vaccinations. Every donor was a Caucasian adult living in Nashville, Tennessee, USA. CD4+ T cells were enriched by magnetic negative selection, after which naive cells were positively selected on CD45RA and the negative fraction was taken as the memory subset. Blood was obtained by leukapheresis, after which PBMCs were separated by Ficoll-Histopaque density gradient centrifugation and cryopreserved in liquid nitrogen vapor phase. Analytical flow cytometry was used to check the purity and quantity of each magnetically sorted T cell population. Each sorted fraction had its genomic DNA isolated and then quantified by UV absorbance on a Nanodrop 2000c. TCR CDR3 regions were amplified from genomic DNA by multiplex PCR using the deep immunoSEQ assay. Extracted genomic DNA from each cell subset was spread evenly across all wells of several immunoSEQ 96-well plates, with each plate serving as a replicate. Each replicate PCR for sorted subsets received around 200 ng genomic DNA, equal to 28,000 or so T cell genomes. Purified libraries were measured with a Qubit 3.0 fluorometer, size-checked on a Bioanalyzer 2100, and measured again with the KAPA Library Quantification kit. A separate single-read 150-cycle Illumina NextSeq 550 flow cell was used to sequence each immunoSEQ 96-well plate. As for how the authors treated the data: Because the immunoSEQ output included only junctional sequences and no quality scores, the filtering could not be the same as the filtering used for full-length reads. To assign V/J genes and CDR3, sequences were annotated using PyIR, a Python wrapper for IgBLAST v1.9, with IMGT germline references. Reads with weak V/J assignments (E-value above 1e-6), missing CDR3, stop codons, out-of-frame junctions, or ambiguous translated residues were removed. A V3J clonotype was defined by an identical inferred V gene, J gene, and CDR3 amino acid sequence. The percentage overlap between two repertoires was calculated by dividing the number of shared unique clonotypes by the size of the smaller repertoire. Three approaches were used to assess repertoire richness: RTK rarefaction, the Chao1 estimator, and Recon v2.1 estimates of unobserved clonotypes. Generation probabilities were computed with OLGA for all TCRbeta clonotypes obtained by the gDNA method from a few donors. What TCRdb holds here is the immuneACCESS table cut down to in-frame rearrangements. Part of the clones is not present; checked against another copy, under half of the missing clones reflect an unresolved V gene, and the others are unexplained. The DNA gave D and trimming, while V, J and clone size come from that table. The sample yields 2 million to 2.5 million clones; about 94% were counted once. The top ten hold roughly 0.13% of the sample.

Looking up the germline V gene yields CDR1 MNHNS and CDR2 SASEGT. The CDR3, from cysteine to phenylalanine, totals 15 residues. CDR3 DNA is the only sequence kept; it has 45 bases, read in frame from the first base. V is pared back by 0 bases and J by 0 bases, with 8 bases lying between the germline termini. Study-wide findings and limitations: The genetic and exposure-history diversity represented was limited by the small number of donors. Compared with non-shared clonotypes, the clonotypes found in all four sorted-subset donors had higher generation probabilities. Sharing across several donors was observed for roughly 5.4% of naive CD4, 3% to 3.5% of naive CD8, 2.3% of memory CD4, and about 0.4% of memory CD8 clonotypes. Sampling was restricted to blood, and TCR repertoires in tissues likely differ from the TCR repertoires found in blood. Pairwise subsampling indicated that sequencing depth was expected to affect the degree of clonotype sharing among donors. Even with the large sequencing depth, rarefaction of the sorted-subset datasets indicated that sequencing was incomplete. Larger estimated clonotype richness was generally found for naive subsets than for memory subsets.

The source is a man aged 18 to 35 in good health. This chain joins TRBV6-1 to TRBJ1-1; confidence is insufficient to name the D gene. Sequenced sample: naive CD4+ T cells sorted from blood. The cell subset or site label, read with the paper, signifies: CD45RA+ positively selected. DNA sequence: TGTGCCAGCAGTGAAGCCCCGACGGTGAACACTGAAGCTTTCTTT. It codes for CASSEAPTVNTEAFF.